This paragraph reports one T cell receptor beta chain. The table came from immunoSEQ multiplex PCR; TCRdb's copy has only in-frame clones and leaves some out. This table holds 150,000 or so clones, around nine tenths found once. This record belongs to a study of cytomegalovirus exposure and HLA in healthy donors. Germline V gene sequence: CDR1 MNHNS, CDR2 SASEGT. Trimming left V 8 bases short and J 5 bases short, with 15 bases between. The CDR3 is 13 amino acids. The sequenced sample was PBMCs. The TCR comes from a woman aged 25-40 years in good health and CMV-seronegative. This chain joins TRBV6-1 and TRBJ1-1, with no clear D. CDR3 sequence: CASPNPGTTEAFF. The CDR3 nucleotides read TGTGCCAGCCCGAACCCAGGAACGACTGAAGCTTTCTTT.